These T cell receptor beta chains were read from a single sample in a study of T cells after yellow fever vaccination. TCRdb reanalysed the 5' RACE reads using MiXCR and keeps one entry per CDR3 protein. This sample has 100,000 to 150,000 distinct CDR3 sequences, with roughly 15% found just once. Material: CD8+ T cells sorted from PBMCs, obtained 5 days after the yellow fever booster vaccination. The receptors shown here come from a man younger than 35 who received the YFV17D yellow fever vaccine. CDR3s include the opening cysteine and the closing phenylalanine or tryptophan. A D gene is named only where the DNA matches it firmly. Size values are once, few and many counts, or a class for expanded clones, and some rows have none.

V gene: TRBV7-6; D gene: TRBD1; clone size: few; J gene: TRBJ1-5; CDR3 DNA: TGTGCCAGCAGCTTAGGGAGGGGGCTTAAGCATTTT; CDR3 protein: CASSLGRGLKHF
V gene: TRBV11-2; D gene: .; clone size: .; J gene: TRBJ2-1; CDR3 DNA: TGTGCCAGCAGCTTCTGGGGCCCTGGTAATGAGCAGTTCTTC; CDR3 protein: CASSFWGPGNEQFF
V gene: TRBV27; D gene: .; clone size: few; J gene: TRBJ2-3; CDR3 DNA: TGTGCCAGCAGTGGCTGGTTAATACAGCCGGGCACAGATACGCAGTATTTT; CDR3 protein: CASSGWLIQPGTDTQYF
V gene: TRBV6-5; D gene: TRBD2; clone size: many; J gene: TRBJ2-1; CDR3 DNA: TGTGCCAGCAGGATTAGCGGGGGCTCCTACAATGAGCAGTTCTTC; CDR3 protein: CASRISGGSYNEQFF
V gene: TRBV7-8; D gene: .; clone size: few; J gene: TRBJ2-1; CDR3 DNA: TGTGCCAGCAGCTTAAAATTGGGACTCGCCAATGAGCAGTTCTTC; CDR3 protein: CASSLKLGLANEQFF
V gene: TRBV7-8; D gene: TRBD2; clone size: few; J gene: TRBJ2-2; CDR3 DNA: TGTGCCAGCAGCCCGACTAGCGGGTCATACACCGGGGAGCTGTTTTTT; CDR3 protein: CASSPTSGSYTGELFF
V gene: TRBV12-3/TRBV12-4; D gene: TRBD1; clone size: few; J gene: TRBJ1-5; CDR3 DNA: TGTGCCAGCAGCCCCGACAGGGGGCGAGCTCAGCCCCAGCATTTT; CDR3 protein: CASSPDRGRAQPQHF
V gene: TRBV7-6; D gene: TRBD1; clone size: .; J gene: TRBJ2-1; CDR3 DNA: TGTGCCAGCAGCTTAAGACAGGGGTATGAGCAGTTCTTC; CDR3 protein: CASSLRQGYEQFF
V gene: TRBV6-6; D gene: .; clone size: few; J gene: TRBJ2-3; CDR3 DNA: TGTGCCAGCAGTTACTCCTTGCGGGACAGATATTTT; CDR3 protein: CASSYSLRDRYF
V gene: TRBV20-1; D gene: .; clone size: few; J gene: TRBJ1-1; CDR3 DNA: TGCAGTGCTAGAGATCGCCGGCTAGGGGACTTCACTGAAGCTTTCTTT; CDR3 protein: CSARDRRLGDFTEAFF
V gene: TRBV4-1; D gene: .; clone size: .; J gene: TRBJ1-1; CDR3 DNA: TGCGCCAGCAGCCAAGAACCAGGGAACACTGAAGCTTTCTTT; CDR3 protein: CASSQEPGNTEAFF
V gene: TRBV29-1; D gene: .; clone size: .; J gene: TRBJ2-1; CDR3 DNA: TGCAGCGTTGAAATACACAAAATCGGGGTATACGGGAATGAGCAGTTCTTC; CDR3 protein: CSVEIHKIGVYGNEQFF
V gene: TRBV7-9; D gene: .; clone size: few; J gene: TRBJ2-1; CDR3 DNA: TGTGCCAGCAGCGTAACCGGGTACTCTGGGAACAATGAGCAGTTCTTC; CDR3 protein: CASSVTGYSGNNEQFF
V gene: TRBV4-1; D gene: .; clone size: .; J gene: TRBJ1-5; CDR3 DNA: TGCGCCAGCAGCCAAGTCGCCGGGCGAGGTAGCAATCAGCCCCAGCATTTT; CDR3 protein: CASSQVAGRGSNQPQHF
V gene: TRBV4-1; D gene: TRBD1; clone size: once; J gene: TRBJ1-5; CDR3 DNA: TGCGCCAGCAGCCGAACAGGGGGCAGGGATCAGCCCCAGCATTTT; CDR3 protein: CASSRTGGRDQPQHF
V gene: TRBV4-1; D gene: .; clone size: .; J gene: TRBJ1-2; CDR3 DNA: TGCGCCAGCAGCCACGGCCGGGACACTTCCTATGGCTACACCTTC; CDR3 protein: CASSHGRDTSYGYTF
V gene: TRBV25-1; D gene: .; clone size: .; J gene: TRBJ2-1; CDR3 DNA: TGTGCCAGCACCCTAGTGGGTGAGCAGTTCTTC; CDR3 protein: CASTLVGEQFF
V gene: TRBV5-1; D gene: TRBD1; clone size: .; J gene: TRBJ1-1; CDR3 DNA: TGCGCCAGCAGCTTGTACCCAGGGGGTGGCACTGAAGCTTTCTTT; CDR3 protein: CASSLYPGGGTEAFF
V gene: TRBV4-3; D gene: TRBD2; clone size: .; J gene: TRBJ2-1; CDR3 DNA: TGCGCCAGCAGAAGGGAGGGAGACTGGCGGGGGGAAAACAATGAGCAGTTCTTC; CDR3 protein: CASRREGDWRGENNEQFF
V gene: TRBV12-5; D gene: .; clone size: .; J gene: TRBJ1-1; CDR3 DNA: TGTGCTAGTGGTTTGGTACTCGAATCAGGGTCGGGGAACACTGAAGCTTTCTTT; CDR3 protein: CASGLVLESGSGNTEAFF
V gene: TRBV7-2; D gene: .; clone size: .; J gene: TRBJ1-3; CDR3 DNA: TGTGCCAGCAGCTCTAGTGAGTGGGGGACTGGAAACACCATATATTTT; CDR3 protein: CASSSSEWGTGNTIYF
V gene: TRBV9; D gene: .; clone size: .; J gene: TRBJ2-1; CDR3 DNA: TGTGCCAGCAGCGACAGGGTATTGAATGAGCAGTTCTTC; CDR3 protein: CASSDRVLNEQFF
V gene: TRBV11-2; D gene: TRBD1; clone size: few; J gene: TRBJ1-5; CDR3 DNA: TGTGCCAGCAGCCCCGAGGGGACAGGGGAAGACCAGCCCCAGCATTTT; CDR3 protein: CASSPEGTGEDQPQHF
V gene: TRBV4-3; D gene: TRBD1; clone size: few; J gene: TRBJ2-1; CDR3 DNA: TGCGCCAGCAGCCAAGAGGGGGGACGGACAGGGGGGCCAAGCTCCTACAATGAGCAGTTCTTC; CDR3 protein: CASSQEGGRTGGPSSYNEQFF
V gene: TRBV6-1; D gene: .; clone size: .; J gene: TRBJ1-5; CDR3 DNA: TGTGCCAGCAGTGATGGGGCAGTTTCCCTTTATAGCAATCAGCCCCAGCATTTT; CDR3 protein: CASSDGAVSLYSNQPQHF
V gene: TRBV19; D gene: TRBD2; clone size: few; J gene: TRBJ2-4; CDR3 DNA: TGTGCCAGTTCCCTGGGACTAGCCGGAAACATTCAGTACTTC; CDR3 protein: CASSLGLAGNIQYF
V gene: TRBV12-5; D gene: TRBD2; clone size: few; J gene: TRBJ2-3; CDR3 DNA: TGTGCTAGTGGTCCCTCCGGGGGGGGGGCCACAGATACGCAGTATTTT; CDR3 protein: CASGPSGGGATDTQYF
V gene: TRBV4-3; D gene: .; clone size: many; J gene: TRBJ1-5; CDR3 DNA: TGCGCCAGCAGCCAATTGCAGGGTAAACCCCAGCATTTT; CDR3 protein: CASSQLQGKPQHF